This section outlines one TCR beta chain sequence together with its context. Antigen: not known. Profiled with immunoSEQ multiplex PCR; TCRdb holds only in-frame clones, not every one. The data show approximately 63,000 clones, with roughly 89% seen just once and approximately 22% held by the top ten. This record comes from a study of T cells in localized non-small cell lung cancer. Study-level points and caveats: The greatest T cell clonality was found in uninvolved adjacent lung (higher than in tumor). A median of approximately 50 of the top 100 tumor clones appeared in adjacent lung, which was paired and uninvolved. It remains possible that heterogeneity exists, since only one tumor region was sequenced.

Looked up from germline, CDR1 is ENHRY and CDR2 is SYGVKD. V lost 10 bases to trimming and J lost 8 bases; unmatched junction nucleotides: 5. This CDR3 has 12 amino acids. Sequencing used peripheral blood, obtained before any cancer treatment. The chain employs TRBV10-3 and TRBJ1-4; TRBD1 matches 9 bases. This TCR came from a man between 35 and 75 years old with stage I squamous cell lung carcinoma. The CDR3 sequence: CASRDRDEKLFF. CDR3 in DNA: TGTGCCAGCCGGGACAGGGACGAAAAACTGTTTTTT.